This note documents a single TCR beta chain sequence. This clone came up a few times. Its antigen is unknown. Base qualities are not at hand, and no much larger clone is one base apart. This sample is part of a study of blood T cell repertoires in COVID-19 (dated by TCRdb to 2018 to 2020). At the level of the whole study: Collaborator samples came from the United States, Italy and Spain and covered acute and convalescent phases of COVID-19. The material from the prospective study consisted of cDNA or gDNA derived from T cells, B-cell-depleted T cells, or PBMCs. Deeply sampled blood TCRbeta repertoires from subjects exposed to, actively infected with, or recovered from COVID-19 were included in the dataset. A freely available public database, intended as a resource for researchers studying the immune response to SARS-CoV-2, is where the repertoires were released. The samples were drawn from the first 160 participants of the ongoing ImmuneRACE study and from some 1,300 subjects provided by 6 global collaborators. Nearly every sample came with metadata listing a de-identified subject ID, COVID-19 status, age in years and sex. Where available, HLA class I and class II types were taken from metadata supplied by the sample provider and were not determined by assay-based typing. Broader findings and caveats from the paper: The quantity of clinical and demographic metadata differed by source and by participant and was supplied without curation.

CDR1 MNHEY and CDR2 SMNVEV are derived from the germline V gene (reference sequence). Trimming leaves V shorter by 4 bases and J shorter by 5 bases, with the junction holding 3 bases beyond the gene matches. Reading from cysteine to phenylalanine, the CDR3 counts 13 amino acids. Kept here is only the CDR3 DNA, which spans 39 bases and is read in frame from base 1. TCRbeta CDR3 regions were amplified from genomic DNA using the immunoSEQ Assay, a bias-controlled multiplex PCR. The authors processed their data as follows. The number of nucleated cells in each sample was estimated by amplification of reference gene primers within the assay. To quantify the absolute abundance of each unique TCRbeta CDR3 rearrangement, sequence reads were collapsed and filtered. Productive Simpson clonality was computed per sample as the square root of Simpson's diversity index over productive rearrangements. TCRdb obtained this table from immuneACCESS and retained in-frame rearrangements with V and J assigned. These tables miss some clones; where compared with another copy, unresolved V genes account for less than half of the shortfall, and the remainder is unexplained. V and J calls and clone size are given by that table; D and trimming were obtained from the DNA. The sample table shows hundreds of thousands of clones, and approximately 86% are seen once. The ten largest clones capture around 1.2% of the sample.

Collaborating institutions collected whole blood in K2EDTA tubes following their own protocols. Collaborator samples were shipped for TCRbeta analysis as frozen whole blood, isolated PBMCs, or DNA extracted from either sample type. This chain joins TRBV27 to TRBJ1-2, with 8 bases matching TRBD1. Input material: peripheral blood. This TCR was sampled from a man in his sixties or seventies with acute or convalescent COVID-19. The base sequence is TGTGCCAGCAGTTACAGGGGGACATATGGCTACACCTTC. It specifies CASSYRGTYGYTF.